This T cell receptor (beta chain) was documented in a study of T cell responses to AZD1222 COVID-19 vaccine. TCRdb keeps only in-frame clones here, not all; method: immunoSEQ multiplex PCR. The repertoire holds 150,000 to 200,000 clones, more than 75% seen once, with approximately 26% in the top ten. The germline V gene has CDR1 SGHTA and CDR2 FQGNSA. CDR3 length: 16 residues. Deletions cut 5 bases from V and 8 bases from J, with 22 bases between. This receptor was identified in an adult who received the AZD1222 COVID-19 vaccine. The chain has TRBV7-2 and TRBJ2-1, with a tentative D call TRBD2 (6 bases). The sequencing here drew on peripheral blood, taken 28 days after the second AZD1222 dose. CDR3 DNA: TGTGCCAGCAGCCCCCAAGCGAACGGGAGAATGGATGAGCAGTTCTTC. Protein sequence: CASSPQANGRMDEQFF.